These 9 T cell receptor beta chains came from one sample sequenced in a study of radiotherapy plus CTLA-4 blockade in lung cancer. TCRdb's table, derived via immunoSEQ multiplex PCR, lists solely in-frame clones and lacks some. The table records more than 60,000 clones, 70% to 80% of them present only once. Sequenced here: peripheral blood, sampled from a patient treated with radiotherapy plus ipilimumab. These receptors were taken from a human donor with non-small cell lung cancer who had a complete response to radiotherapy plus ipilimumab.

V usage is TRBV3-2 and J usage is TRBJ2-1; the table's D call TRBD2 went unverified against the DNA. TRBV3-2 is listed as a pseudogene. The CDR3 contains 9 residues. CDR3 in DNA: TGTGCCAGCCTAAATGAGCAGTTCTTC. This translates into CASLNEQFF.

CDR3 bases: TGTGCCAGCAGCCTCACTAGCGCGAACACCGGGGAGCTGTTTTTT. Residues: CASSLTSANTGELFF. The chain employs TRBV7-3 and TRBJ2-2; 7 nucleotides line up with TRBD2. CDR3 length equals 15 residues. Per the germline V gene, CDR1 is SGHTA and CDR2 is FQGTGA. With 5 bases clipped from V and 0 bases from J, the junction kept 3 bases outside the gene matches.

The rearrangement uses TRBV2 and TRBJ1-5, with 7 bases lining up with TRBD1. The CDR3 runs to 14 residues. V shed 1 base and J 6 bases; nucleotides not matched to a gene: 3. Germline V gene lookup returns CDR1 SNHLY and CDR2 FYNNEI. DNA for the CDR3: TGTGCCAGCAGTGAAGTTACAGGGGCTCAGCCCCAGCATTTT. It specifies CASSEVTGAQPQHF.

V usage is TRBV11-3 and J usage is TRBJ2-5; 8 bases align to TRBD1. The CDR3 consists of 14 residues. The ends lost 5 bases at V and 1 base at J; junction bases unmatched: 3. CDR1 and CDR2 (germline): SGHNT, YENEEA. CDR3 in amino acids: CASSDDRGQETQYF. CDR3 DNA sequence: TGTGCCAGCAGCGACGACAGGGGCCAAGAGACCCAGTACTTC. Combining the CDR3 with reference TRBV11-3 and TRBJ2-5 gives the whole variable domain EAGVVQSPRYKIIEKKQPVAFWCNPISGHNTLYWYLQNLGQGPELLIRYENEEAVDDSQLPKDRFSAERLKGVDSTLKIQPAELGDSAVYLCASSDDRGQETQYFGPGTRLLVL.

This sequence joins TRBV5-6 and TRBJ2-7; unclear D gene. Trimming took off 4 bases at V and 0 bases at J, with 8 bases between the two ends. The CDR3 runs to 13 residues. The germline gives CDR1 SGHDT, CDR2 YYEEEE. The CDR3 DNA sequence: TGTGCCAGCAGCGGCCGGGTCTCCTACGAGCAGTACTTC. This encodes CASSGRVSYEQYF. The full variable domain, its missing parts supplied by reference TRBV5-6 and TRBJ2-7, is DAGVTQSPTHLIKTRGQQVTLRCSPKSGHDTVSWYQQALGQGPQFIFQYYEEEERQRGNFPDRFSGHQFPNYSSELNVNALLLGDSALYLCASSGRVSYEQYFGPGTRLTVT.

The genes are TRBV5-1 and TRBJ2-3; 10 bases map to TRBD1. The V gene's germline CDR1 is SGHRS and CDR2 YFSETQ. The CDR3 runs to 16 residues. Germline trimming cut 4 bases from V and 3 bases from J; bases unmatched to any gene: 8. CDR3 coding DNA: TGCGCCAGCAGCCCGGGGACAGGGGCTTTGACAGATACGCAGTATTTT. Protein sequence: CASSPGTGALTDTQYF.

The chain joins TRBV27 to TRBJ1-1; perhaps TRBD1 as D (6 bases). Germline V gene lookup returns CDR1 MNHEY and CDR2 SMNVEV (reference sequence). V was cut by 3 bases and J by 5 bases, with 13 bases left in between. The length of the CDR3 is 14 residues. In nucleotides, the CDR3 is TGTGCCAGCAGTTTTTCAGGGGTTTATACTGAAGCTTTCTTT. Residues: CASSFSGVYTEAFF.

The CDR3 protein is CASPRGGYTF. The DNA for the CDR3 is TGTGCCTCCCCGCGGGGCGGCTACACCTTC. The gene calls are TRBV5-8 and TRBJ1-2, with a weak D call TRBD1 (5 bases). Germline assignment: CDR1 SGHTS and CDR2 YDEGEE. This CDR3 region has 10 residues. V lost 10 bases to trimming and J lost 8 bases, with 12 bases between them.

By share of the sample, this clone is medium-sized. The chain combines TRBV13 with TRBJ1-1; D possibly corresponds to TRBD1 (5 bases). The germline V gene has CDR1 PRHDT and CDR2 FYEKMQ (reference sequence). This CDR3 is 14 amino acids long. The germline V and J ends were trimmed by 5 bases and 5 bases, with 15 bases remaining between them. In nucleotides, the CDR3 is TGTGCCAGCAGCCGAACGGGGGAAAAGACTGAAGCTTTCTTT. It encodes CASSRTGEKTEAFF.